This entry lists 8 T cell receptor beta chains sequenced from one sample in a study of identical twins. Via MiXCR, TCRdb re-called the 5' RACE reads, giving one row per CDR3 protein. The data contain some 600,000 distinct CDR3 sequences, roughly 7.1% of them singletons. The data were also submitted as part of a second study, on yellow fever vaccine responses in identical twins.

Sequenced material: PBMCs. All receptors derive from a woman younger than 35 in good health.

This clonotype appeared a few times. This chain uses TRBV21-1 with TRBJ2-5; the table's TRBD1 call for D was not verified on the DNA. TRBV21-1 is a pseudogene. The CDR3 length is 20 residues. CDR3 nucleotides: TGTGCCAGCAGCAAACTTCGGCTCCGGGACAGGGGTGTTTCCCTGGAGACCCAGTACTTC. Protein: CASSKLRLRDRGVSLETQYF.

V and J are TRBV28 and TRBJ2-7; D is ambiguous. Deletions cut 5 bases from V and 4 bases from J, with 9 bases between. Germline V gene data show CDR1 as MDHEN and CDR2 as SYDVKM. The CDR3 sequence is 12 residues long. CDR3 protein: CASSVPEYEQYF. CDR3 nucleotide sequence: TGTGCCAGCAGTGTCCCAGAATACGAGCAGTACTTC.

This clonotype was recorded at least ten times. V is TRBV10-3 and J is TRBJ1-5, with D unclear. V lost 6 bases and J 0 bases, leaving 6 bases between the germline ends. CDR1 and CDR2 (germline): ENHRY, SYGVKD. The CDR3 has 13 residues. DNA of the CDR3: TGTGCCATCAGGAGAGATAGCAATCAGCCCCAGCATTTT. Its protein product is CAIRRDSNQPQHF.

The rearrangement links TRBV3-1 to TRBJ2-7; D perhaps matches TRBD2 (5 bases). This CDR3 contains 13 residues. Germline V gene data show CDR1 as LGHDT and CDR2 as YNNKEL (reference sequence). V was trimmed by 7 bases and J by 5 bases, leaving 15 bases between them. The CDR3 loop is CASNSGVWDEQYV. CDR3 bases: TGTGCCAGCAACTCCGGGGTCTGGGACGAGCAGTACGTC.

There are a few counts of this clonotype. The J gene is TRBJ2-5, the V gene TRBV6-1; D call uncertain. V shed 3 bases and J shed 4 bases, with 12 bases lying between them. This CDR3 region has 14 residues. The germline V gene encodes CDR1 MNHNS and CDR2 SASEGT. CDR3 nucleotides: TGTGCCAGCAGTGACCCTCTATCTATAGAGACCCAGTACTTC. This gives the protein CASSDPLSIETQYF.

V gene TRBV2 combines with J gene TRBJ1-5, with a weak D call TRBD1 (5 bases). The CDR3 consists of 17 residues. V lost 6 bases and J lost 5, with 23 bases in between. Germline lookup yields CDR1 SNHLY and CDR2 FYNNEI. CDR3 amino acids: CASSAQLQGIGDQPQHF. DNA of the CDR3: TGTGCCAGCAGCGCACAACTCCAGGGAATTGGGGATCAGCCCCAGCATTTT.

In its sample, this clonotype was seen a few times. V usage is TRBV11-1 and J usage is TRBJ2-5; D call uncertain. From germline, CDR1 is SGHAT and CDR2 FQDESV (reference sequence). The V end lost 3 bases, the J end lost 4 bases, and 27 bases lay between the germline ends. The CDR3 spans 19 residues. Written as DNA, the CDR3 is TGTGCCAGCAGCTTGATTGAGGCCGCAAGGGCAGCAAGGAGAGAGACCCAGTACTTC. Residues: CASSLIEAARAARRETQYF.

The V gene is TRBV12-3 or TRBV12-4, the J gene TRBJ1-5, with D tentatively TRBD1 (5 bases). V shed 5 bases and J shed 0 bases, with 11 bases lying between them. The CDR3 totals 15 residues. CDR3 DNA sequence: TGTGCCAGCAGTCCAGCCGACAGTAGCAATCAGCCCCAGCATTTT. It specifies CASSPADSSNQPQHF.